These 11 T cell receptor beta chains were all obtained from the same sample, sequenced in a study of long-term antiretroviral therapy in people with HIV. Runs used v3.0 of the immunoSEQ assay and were done at survey level. Profiled with immunoSEQ multiplex PCR; TCRdb holds only in-frame clones, not every one. In the table there are tens of thousands of clones, roughly nine tenths of which are singletons. Here the sequenced sample was unsorted PBMCs, taken 1.2 years after starting antiretroviral therapy. These receptors originate from a woman aged 45 to 65 with HIV.

J is TRBJ2-1 and V is TRBV29-1; D not certain. From germline, CDR1 is SQVTM and CDR2 ANQGSEA. V lost 4 bases, J lost 4 bases, and 8 bases lay in between. This CDR3 is built from 12 residues. CDR3 nucleotides: TGCAGCGTTGCCATAGATTACAATGAGCAGTTCTTC. Encoded protein: CSVAIDYNEQFF.

This clone was counted once. The chain is built from TRBV10-3 and TRBJ2-1, with 11 bases lining up with TRBD2. CDR1 is ENHRY, CDR2 SYGVKD, per germline. J gave up 1 base and V 0 bases, and 2 bases lay outside the gene matches. The CDR3 runs to 17 residues. CDR3 bases: TGTGCCATCAGTGAGTCTAGCGGGGGGGCGTCCTACAATGAGCAGTTCTTC. This encodes CAISESSGGASYNEQFF.

The chain employs TRBV6-1 and TRBJ1-1; tentatively, D is TRBD1 (5 bases). Per the germline V gene, CDR1 is MNHNS and CDR2 is SASEGT. This CDR3 has 14 amino acids. Trimming left V 11 bases short and J 5 bases short, with 21 bases between. CDR3 nucleotides: TGTGCCGGTTTAAATGGGGGGGGAGGGACTGAAGCTTTCTTT. Translation: CAGLNGGGGTEAFF.

This sequence joins TRBV14 and TRBJ2-1; D unclear. In germline, CDR1 is SGHDN, CDR2 FVKESK. V gave up 3 bases and J gave up 3 bases, with 12 bases separating them. The length of the CDR3 is 15 residues. For the CDR3, the DNA is TGTGCCAGCAGCCATCCCCGGACGGGCTACAATGAGCAGTTCTTC. It specifies CASSHPRTGYNEQFF.

The chain recombines TRBV5-4 with TRBJ2-1; D may be TRBD2 (5 bases). This CDR3 region has 13 residues. V was shortened by 0 bases and J by 8 bases, with 9 bases between the two germline ends. In germline, CDR1 is SGHNT, CDR2 YYREEE (reference sequence). CDR3 sequence: CASSLAGNDEQFF. CDR3 nucleotides: TGTGCCAGCAGCTTGGCCGGGAATGATGAGCAGTTCTTC.

V and J are TRBV5-4 and TRBJ2-5; the match to TRBD2 covers 8 bases. The CDR3 runs 15 residues. After removal of 4 bases from V and 4 bases from J, the junction contained 9 bases not matched to a gene. From germline, CDR1 is SGHNT and CDR2 YYREEE (reference sequence). The CDR3 DNA reads TGTGCCAGCAGCCCGAGCGGGGGTGGAGGAGAGACCCAGTACTTC. Protein product: CASSPSGGGGETQYF.

The CDR3 protein is CASSQDGSIAGRTDTQYF. For the CDR3, the DNA is TGCGCCAGCAGCCAAGACGGGTCTATAGCGGGGCGTACAGATACGCAGTATTTT. V usage is TRBV4-1 and J usage is TRBJ2-3; TRBD2 matches 8 bases. Germline V gives CDR1 MGHRA, CDR2 YSYEKL. This CDR3 is built from 18 residues. V trimming: 0 bases; J trimming: 3 bases; junction bases outside the gene matches: 11.

The J gene is TRBJ2-7, the V gene TRBV10-2; 11 bases are a match to TRBD2. Germline values: CDR1 WSHSY, CDR2 SAAADI. J lost 6 bases, V lost 3 bases, and 4 bases had no gene match. The CDR3 consists of 14 residues. The CDR3 nucleotides are TGCGCCAGCAGTGAACTACTAGCGGGGGTCGAGCAGTACTTC. Protein: CASSELLAGVEQYF.

This chain links TRBV9 with TRBJ1-1; D gene uncertain. Trimming took off 6 bases at V and 0 bases at J, with 12 bases between the two ends. Looked up from germline, CDR1 is SGDLS and CDR2 is YYNGEE. The CDR3 extends over 14 amino acids. CDR3 DNA: TGTGCCAGCACTCGAGGCGCCATGAACACTGAAGCTTTCTTT. It codes for CASTRGAMNTEAFF.

In regard to this clone: The junction does not match germline at one end; this may be a read error. The CDR3 DNA is TGCAGTGCTAGTTCCGGACAGGGGATCTTC. It specifies CSASSGQGIF. V is TRBV20-1 and J is TRBJ2-1; TRBD1 matches at 9 bases. The CDR3 extends over 10 amino acids. CDR1 and CDR2 (germline): DFQATT, SNEGSKA (reference sequence).

This chain uses TRBV5-1 with TRBJ2-5, with TRBD2 matching over 9 bases. The CDR3 sequence is 17 residues long. J gave up 3 bases and V 2 bases, and 11 bases lay outside the gene matches. Germline CDR1 and CDR2: SGHRS and YFSETQ. CDR3 coding DNA: TGCGCCAGCAGCTTATTGGCGAGCGGGGGGTCCGAAGAGACCCAGTACTTC. This translates into CASSLLASGGSEETQYF.